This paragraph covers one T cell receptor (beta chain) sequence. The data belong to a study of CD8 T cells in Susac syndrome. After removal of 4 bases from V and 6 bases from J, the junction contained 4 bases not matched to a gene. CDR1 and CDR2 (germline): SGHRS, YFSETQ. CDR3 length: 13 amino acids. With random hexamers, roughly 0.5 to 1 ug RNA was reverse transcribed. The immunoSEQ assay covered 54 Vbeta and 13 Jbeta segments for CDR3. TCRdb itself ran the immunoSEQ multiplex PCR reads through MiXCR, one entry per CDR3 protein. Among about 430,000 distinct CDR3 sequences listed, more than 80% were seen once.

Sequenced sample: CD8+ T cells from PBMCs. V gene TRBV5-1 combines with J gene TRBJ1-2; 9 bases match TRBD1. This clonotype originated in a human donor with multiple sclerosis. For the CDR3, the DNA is TGCGCCAGCAGCGCCACAGGGGGCAATGGCTACACCTTC. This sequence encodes CASSATGGNGYTF.